This entry features one TCR beta chain sequence. Its antigen is unidentified. The PCR used 60 Vbeta and 13 Jbeta primers. Sequenced by immunoSEQ multiplex PCR; TCRdb stores in-frame clones only, minus some. The repertoire includes 100,000 to 150,000 clones, roughly 84% of them detected once, and 2% to 3% sits in the top ten. Germline V gene data show CDR1 as SGDLS and CDR2 as YYNGEE. The ends lost 0 bases at V and 0 bases at J; junction bases unmatched: 8. The CDR3 is 18 amino acids. This record belongs to a study of cytomegalovirus exposure and HLA in healthy donors. Study results and limitations: Accurate HLA-A and HLA-B prediction from TCR beta sequences was reported for most subjects. Trimming of TCR beta V- and J-genes showed a link, identified in a later analysis, to a missense DCLRE1C variant.

The rearrangement joins TRBV9 to TRBJ2-7; 11 bases fit TRBD2. Sequenced sample: PBMCs. This clonotype originated in a man in his fifties in good health and CMV-seronegative. CDR3 DNA sequence: TGTGCCAGCAGCGTAGCTACTCCGACTAGCGGGGTCTCCTACGAGCAGTACTTC. It specifies CASSVATPTSGVSYEQYF.